What follows are 21 T cell receptor beta chains derived from one specimen sequenced in a study of response to subunit inactivated influenza vaccine. TCRdb analysed the RT-PCR reads with MiXCR anew, one entry per CDR3 protein. The sample shows about 620,000 distinct CDR3 sequences, approximately 10% of them seen only once. This sample comprised PBMCs from blood, obtained on the day of vaccination. These TCRs come from a man in his fifties who received an inactivated influenza vaccine.

This clonotype was counted only a few times. The rearrangement uses TRBV29-1 and TRBJ1-2; 11 bases are a match to TRBD1. From germline, CDR1 is SQVTM and CDR2 ANQGSEA. The CDR3 spans 14 residues. With V trimmed by 7 bases and J by 8 bases, 12 bases remained unmatched. The CDR3 protein is CSATPGQGAGGYTF. The CDR3 DNA is TGCAGCGCAACTCCCGGACAGGGGGCTGGAGGCTACACCTTC.

V is TRBV27 and J is TRBJ2-7; no clear D gene. Trimming cost V 8 bases and J 0 bases, with 20 bases left between them. Germline CDR1 reads MNHEY; CDR2 reads SMNVEV (reference sequence). CDR3 length equals 16 residues. In DNA, the CDR3 is TGTGCCAGCGGTGGTACCCTTCCAACCCACTCCTACGAGCAGTACTTC. Translation gives CASGGTLPTHSYEQYF.

The chain uses TRBV11-2 and TRBJ2-7; 14 bases line up with TRBD2. Germline V gene lookup returns CDR1 SGHAT and CDR2 FQNNGV. This CDR3 is 19 amino acids long. The trim removed 2 bases at V and 2 bases at J, leaving 11 bases unmatched. The CDR3: CASSLYPGLAGGIPYEQYF. CDR3 bases: TGTGCCAGCAGCTTATATCCCGGACTAGCGGGGGGCATCCCCTACGAGCAGTACTTC.

This clonotype has more than one count but fewer than ten. The chain combines TRBV15 with TRBJ1-1; 8 bases are a match to TRBD1. The CDR3 contains 16 residues. The germline gives CDR1 LNHNV, CDR2 YYDKDF (reference sequence). V dropped 3 bases and J dropped 5; count of bases not matched to a gene: 11. The chain's CDR3 is CATSSRQGKDWTEAFF. CDR3 nucleotide sequence: TGTGCCACCAGCAGCCGACAGGGGAAGGATTGGACTGAAGCTTTCTTT.

This clonotype was detected a few times. V usage is TRBV4-3 and J usage is TRBJ2-1; 13 nucleotides line up with TRBD2. Germline V gene data show CDR1 as LGHNA and CDR2 as YSLEER. With 1 base clipped from V and 7 bases from J, the junction kept 1 base outside the gene matches. This CDR3 has 15 amino acids. The CDR3 here is CASSQAGLAGNEQFF. DNA for the CDR3: TGCGCCAGCAGCCAAGCGGGACTAGCGGGAAATGAGCAGTTCTTC.

This clonotype has more than one count but fewer than ten. The chain links TRBV9 to TRBJ2-4; TRBD2 aligns across 10 bases. Germline CDR1 SGDLS, CDR2 YYNGEE. J gave up 8 bases and V 4 bases, and 3 bases lay outside the gene matches. The CDR3 contains 13 residues. The CDR3 is CASSPSGRDIQYF. The CDR3 coding sequence is TGTGCCAGCAGCCCTAGCGGGAGAGACATTCAGTACTTC.

This clonotype has more than one count but fewer than ten. The chain carries TRBV12-3 or TRBV12-4 and TRBJ1-5, with 7 bases lining up with TRBD1. There are 14 residues in the CDR3. After removal of 4 bases from V and 7 bases from J, the junction contained 7 bases not matched to a gene. The CDR3 here is CASSYSDRDQPQHF. In nucleotides, the CDR3 is TGTGCCAGCAGTTACTCCGACAGGGACCAGCCCCAGCATTTT.

V is TRBV28 and J is TRBJ1-1; D gene unclear. V was pared by 6 bases and J by 4 bases, with 18 bases between. The CDR3 is 15 residues long. Germline V gene sequence: CDR1 MDHEN, CDR2 SYDVKM. The CDR3 region is CASRPDLVIGTEAFF. The DNA for the CDR3 is TGTGCCAGCAGGCCAGATTTGGTTATCGGCACTGAAGCTTTCTTT.

This clonotype was found a few times. The chain uses TRBV15 and TRBJ2-3; the D gene could be TRBD1 or TRBD2 (5 bases each). CDR3 length: 14 residues. Trimming took off 5 bases at V and 4 bases at J, with 13 bases between the two ends. Germline V CDR1 and CDR2: LNHNV, YYDKDF (reference sequence). CDR3 sequence (DNA): TGTGCCACCAGCCGCCCAGGGAGCGCAGATACGCAGTATTTT. It specifies CATSRPGSADTQYF.

This chain joins TRBV4-1 and TRBJ2-1; TRBD2 matches at 9 bases. Germline CDR1 MGHRA, CDR2 YSYEKL. J lost 9 bases, V lost 6 bases, and 18 bases had no gene match. This CDR3 comprises 17 residues. The CDR3 sequence: CASRPSRLAARDLEQFF. The CDR3 bases are TGCGCCAGCAGACCCTCGAGACTAGCGGCAAGAGATCTTGAGCAGTTCTTC.

The chain is built from TRBV7-3 and TRBJ2-5; D is unclear. Germline assignment: CDR1 SGHTA and CDR2 FQGTGA. V was trimmed by 5 bases and J by 2 bases, leaving 9 bases between them. The CDR3 length is 13 residues. The CDR3 region has the DNA TGTGCCAGCAGCGGATCCTTTCAAGAGACCCAGTACTTC. Translating it yields CASSGSFQETQYF. The full variable domain, completed using reference TRBV7-3 and TRBJ2-5, is GAGVSQTPSNKVTEKGKYVELRCDPISGHTALYWYRQSLGQGPEFLIYFQGTGAADDSGLPNDRFFAVRPEGSVSTLKIQRTERGDSAVYLCASSGSFQETQYFGPGTRLLVL.

About this clonotype itself: This could be a read error, since a much larger clone is one nucleotide away. V usage is TRBV24-1 and J usage is TRBJ2-5, with D tentatively TRBD1 (6 bases). From germline, CDR1 is KGHDR and CDR2 SFDVKD. The CDR3 covers 16 residues. CDR3 DNA sequence: TGTGCCACCGGTGATTCCCGCAGGGGCAGTGCGGAGACCCAGTACTTC. Translation: CATGDSRRGSAETQYF.

This clonotype was recorded a few times. In DNA, the CDR3 is TGCAGCGTTGATGAGTACCAAGAGACCCAGTACTTC. The encoded protein is CSVDEYQETQYF. The chain couples TRBV29-1 to TRBJ2-5; no clear D gene. The CDR3 has 12 amino acids. The V gene lost 3 bases and the J gene lost 0 bases, with 5 bases spanning the gap. Germline V gives CDR1 SQVTM, CDR2 ANQGSEA.

The rearrangement uses TRBV25-1 and TRBJ2-1, with 7 positions matching TRBD2. This CDR3 has 15 residues. V shed 3 bases and J 4 bases; nucleotides not matched to a gene: 6. CDR1 is MGHDK, CDR2 SYGVNS, per germline. CDR3 protein: CASSEGGSLYNEQFF. The CDR3 nucleotides read TGTGCCAGCAGTGAGGGGGGGTCCCTATACAATGAGCAGTTCTTC.

The CDR3 bases are TGTGCCAGCAGCTTACTTGCTAGCGGGAATCGCGAGCAGTACTTC. This translates into CASSLLASGNREQYF. The V and J genes are TRBV7-2 and TRBJ2-7, with TRBD2 matching 9 bases. The length of the CDR3 is 15 residues. V shed 2 bases, J shed 6 bases, and the junction held 8 bases outside the gene matches. Germline loops: CDR1 SGHTA, CDR2 FQGNSA.

The V and J genes are TRBV5-5 and TRBJ2-3; D is unclear. V was clipped by 3 bases and J by 6 bases, with 8 bases between them. CDR1 is SGHKS and CDR2 is YYEKEE in the germline V gene (reference sequence). This CDR3 region has 12 residues. CDR3 region: CASSSRVDTQYF. The DNA of the CDR3 is TGTGCCAGCAGCTCCCGGGTGGATACGCAGTATTTT.

In this sample, this clonotype turned up many times. The J gene is TRBJ2-1, the V gene TRBV15; 9 bases line up with TRBD2. Germline V gene sequence: CDR1 LNHNV, CDR2 YYDKDF (reference sequence). Unmatched junction bases numbered 10, after V lost 5 bases and J lost 5 bases. The CDR3 has 16 residues. CDR3 residues: CATSGRIAGDHNEQFF. In DNA, the CDR3 is TGTGCCACCAGCGGGCGGATAGCGGGGGACCACAATGAGCAGTTCTTC.

The V and J genes are TRBV5-6 and TRBJ2-1; 9 bases are shared with TRBD2. This CDR3 is 17 amino acids long. Trimming removed 4 bases from V and 5 bases from J; junction bases left unmatched: 13. Germline V lookup: CDR1 SGHDT, CDR2 YYEEEE. The CDR3 sequence: CASSEGLAGSRDNEQFF. The CDR3 DNA reads TGTGCCAGCAGCGAAGGGCTAGCGGGAAGTCGTGACAATGAGCAGTTCTTC.

The chain combines TRBV12-2 with TRBJ1-6; no DNA check was done on the table's D call, TRBD1. TRBV12-2 is marked as a pseudogene. CDR3 length: 15 amino acids. CDR3 sequence: CASRLHRDVDSPLHF. The CDR3 region has the DNA TGTGCAAGTCGCTTACACCGGGACGTCGATTCACCCCTCCACTTT.

V is TRBV7-6 and J is TRBJ1-6; D gene ambiguous. CDR3 size: 13 residues. Per germline, CDR1 SGHVS and CDR2 FNYEAQ. Trimming cost V 4 bases and J 4 bases, with 5 bases left between them. The CDR3 DNA follows: TGTGCCAGCAGCTCGGAGTATAATTCACCCCTCCACTTT. Translating gives CASSSEYNSPLHF.

This clonotype was observed a few times. The CDR3: CSARRDSETQYF. The CDR3 DNA reads TGCAGTGCTCGGAGGGACAGTGAGACCCAGTACTTC. This sequence joins TRBV20-1 and TRBJ2-5; TRBD1 might be the D (7 bases). With 5 bases removed from V and 5 bases from J, the gap between germline ends came to 12 bases. The length of the CDR3 is 12 residues. Germline V lookup: CDR1 DFQATT, CDR2 SNEGSKA (reference sequence).